This T cell receptor beta chain is drawn from a study of CD8+ T cells in alopecia areata. Study-wide results and limits: Scalp specimens additionally yield sequences from normal skin's resident alphabeta T cells.

The treatment: oral pan-JAK inhibitor, 5-10 mg twice daily. cDNA reverse transcribed from extracted RNA served as the sequencing template. Assay used: immunoSEQ multiplex PCR; TCRdb lists only in-frame clones, some missing. The table shows 150,000 to 200,000 clones, with under 80% occurring only once. CDR1 and CDR2 from the germline V gene are LNHDA and SQIVND (reference sequence). The V end was cut by 6 bases, the J end by 9 bases, with 11 bases between. This CDR3 spans 11 amino acids. About this clone itself: The target antigen is unknown.

The sample consisted of CD4+ T cells sorted from blood, taken between weeks 47 and 50, from a patient treated with tofacitinib. The sequence was obtained from a human donor with alopecia areata. The chain couples TRBV19 to TRBJ1-1; D gene uncertain. CDR3 protein: CASRNQVKAFF. CDR3 nucleotides: TGTGCCAGTAGGAACCAGGTGAAAGCTTTCTTT.